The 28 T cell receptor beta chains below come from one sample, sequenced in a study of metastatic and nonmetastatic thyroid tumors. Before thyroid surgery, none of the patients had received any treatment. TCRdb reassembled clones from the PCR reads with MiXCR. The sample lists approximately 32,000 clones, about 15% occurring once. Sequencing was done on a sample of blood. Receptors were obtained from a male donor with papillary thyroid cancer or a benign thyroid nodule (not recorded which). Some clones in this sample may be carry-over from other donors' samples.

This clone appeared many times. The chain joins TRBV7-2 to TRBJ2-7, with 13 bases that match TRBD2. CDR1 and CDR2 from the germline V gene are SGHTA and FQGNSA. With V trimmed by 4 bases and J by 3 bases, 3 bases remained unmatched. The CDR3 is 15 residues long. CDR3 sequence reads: CASSSRLAGGYEQYF. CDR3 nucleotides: TGTGCCAGCAGCTCCCGACTAGCGGGAGGCTACGAGCAGTACTTC.

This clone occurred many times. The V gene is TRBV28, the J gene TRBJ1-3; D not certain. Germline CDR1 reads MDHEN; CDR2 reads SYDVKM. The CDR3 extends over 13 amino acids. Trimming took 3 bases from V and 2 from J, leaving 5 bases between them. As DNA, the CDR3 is TGTGCCAGCAGTTTGAACGCTGGAAACACCATATATTTT. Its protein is CASSLNAGNTIYF.

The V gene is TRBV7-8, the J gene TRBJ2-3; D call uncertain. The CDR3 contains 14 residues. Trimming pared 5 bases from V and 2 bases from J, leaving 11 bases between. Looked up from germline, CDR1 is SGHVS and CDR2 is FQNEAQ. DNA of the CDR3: TGTGCCAGCAGCCATCGGCCTGTCACAGATACGCAGTATTTT. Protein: CASSHRPVTDTQYF.

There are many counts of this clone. CDR3: CASSPPGASGRYEQYF. Here the CDR3 DNA reads TGTGCCAGCTCACCTCCGGGGGCTAGCGGGAGGTACGAGCAGTACTTC. This chain links TRBV18 with TRBJ2-7; 11 bases agree with TRBD2. The V segment lost 3 bases and the J segment 4 bases; nucleotides outside the gene matches: 8. This CDR3 spans 16 amino acids. CDR1 and CDR2 (germline): KGHSH, LQKENI.

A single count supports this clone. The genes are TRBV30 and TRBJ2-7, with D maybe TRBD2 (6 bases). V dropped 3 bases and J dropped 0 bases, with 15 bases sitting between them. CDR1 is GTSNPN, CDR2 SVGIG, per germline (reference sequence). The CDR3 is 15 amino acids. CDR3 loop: CAWRGDWGNSYEQYF. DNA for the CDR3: TGTGCCTGGAGGGGGGACTGGGGGAACTCCTACGAGCAGTACTTC. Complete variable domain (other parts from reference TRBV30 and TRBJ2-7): SQTIHQWPATLVQPVGSPLSLECTVEGTSNPNLYWYRQAAGRGLQLLFYSVGIGQISSEVPQNLSASRPQDRQFILSSKKLLLSDSGFYLCAWRGDWGNSYEQYFGPGTRLTVT.

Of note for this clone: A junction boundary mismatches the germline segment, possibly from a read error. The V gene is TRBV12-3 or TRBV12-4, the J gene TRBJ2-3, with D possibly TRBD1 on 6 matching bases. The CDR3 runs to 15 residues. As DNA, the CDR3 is TGTGACAGCAGTGTCAGGGGAGCCAGCAGAGATACGCAGTATTTT. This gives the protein CDSSVRGASRDTQYF.

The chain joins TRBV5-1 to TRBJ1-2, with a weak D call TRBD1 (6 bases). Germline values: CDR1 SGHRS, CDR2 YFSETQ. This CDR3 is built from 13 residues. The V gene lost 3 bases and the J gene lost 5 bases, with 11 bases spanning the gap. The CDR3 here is CASSSAGQYGYTF. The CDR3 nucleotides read TGCGCCAGCAGCTCTGCTGGACAGTATGGCTACACCTTC.

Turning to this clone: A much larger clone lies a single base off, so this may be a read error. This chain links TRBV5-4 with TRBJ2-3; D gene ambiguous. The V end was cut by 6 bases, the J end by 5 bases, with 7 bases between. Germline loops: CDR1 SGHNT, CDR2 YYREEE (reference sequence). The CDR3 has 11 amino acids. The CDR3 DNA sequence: TGTGCCAGCATCTGGCGAGATACGCAGTATTTT. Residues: CASIWRDTQYF.

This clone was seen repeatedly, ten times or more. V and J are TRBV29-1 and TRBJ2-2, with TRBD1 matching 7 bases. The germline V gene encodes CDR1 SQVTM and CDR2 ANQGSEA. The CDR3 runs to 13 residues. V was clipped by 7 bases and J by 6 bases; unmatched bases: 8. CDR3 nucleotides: TGCAGCGCCCGACAGGGAGTAGCCGGGGAGCTGTTTTTT. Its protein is CSARQGVAGELFF.

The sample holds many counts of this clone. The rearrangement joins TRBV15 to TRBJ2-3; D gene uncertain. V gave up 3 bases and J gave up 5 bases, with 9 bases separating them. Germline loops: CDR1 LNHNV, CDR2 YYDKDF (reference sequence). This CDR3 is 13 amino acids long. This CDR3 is CATSRGYEDTQYF. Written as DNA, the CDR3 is TGTGCCACCAGCAGGGGCTATGAAGATACGCAGTATTTT. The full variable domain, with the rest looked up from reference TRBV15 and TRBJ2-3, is DAMVIQNPRYQVTQFGKPVTLSCSQTLNHNVMYWYQQKSSQAPKLLFHYYDKDFNNEADTPDNFQSRRPNTSFCFLDIRSPGLGDTAMYLCATSRGYEDTQYFGPGTRLTVL.

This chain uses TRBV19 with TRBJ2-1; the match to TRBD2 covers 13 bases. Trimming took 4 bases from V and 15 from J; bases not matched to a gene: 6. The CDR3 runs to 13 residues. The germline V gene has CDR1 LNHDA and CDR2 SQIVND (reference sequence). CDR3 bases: TGTGCCAGTAGTAAAGAGACTAGCGGGAGGACGTTCTTC. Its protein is CASSKETSGRTFF.

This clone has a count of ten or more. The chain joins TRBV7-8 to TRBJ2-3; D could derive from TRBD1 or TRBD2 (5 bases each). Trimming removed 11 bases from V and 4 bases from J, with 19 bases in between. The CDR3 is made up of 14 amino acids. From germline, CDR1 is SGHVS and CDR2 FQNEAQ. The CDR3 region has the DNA TGTGCCGTCCGTTTGGGGGAAAGTTCAGATACGCAGTATTTT. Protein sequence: CAVRLGESSDTQYF.

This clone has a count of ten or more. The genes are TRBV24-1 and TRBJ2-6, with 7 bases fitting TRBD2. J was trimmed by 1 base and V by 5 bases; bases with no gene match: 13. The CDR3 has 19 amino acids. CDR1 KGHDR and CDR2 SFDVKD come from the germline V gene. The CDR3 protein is CATSGHSGPGVSGANVLTF. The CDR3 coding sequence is TGTGCCACCAGTGGACATAGCGGGCCTGGGGTATCTGGGGCCAACGTCCTGACTTTC.

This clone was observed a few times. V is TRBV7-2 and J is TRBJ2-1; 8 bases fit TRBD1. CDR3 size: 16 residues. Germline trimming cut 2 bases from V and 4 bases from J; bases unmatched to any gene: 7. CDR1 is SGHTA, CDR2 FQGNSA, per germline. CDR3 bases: TGTGCCAGCAGCTTACCGACAGGGGTATCATACAATGAGCAGTTCTTC. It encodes CASSLPTGVSYNEQFF.

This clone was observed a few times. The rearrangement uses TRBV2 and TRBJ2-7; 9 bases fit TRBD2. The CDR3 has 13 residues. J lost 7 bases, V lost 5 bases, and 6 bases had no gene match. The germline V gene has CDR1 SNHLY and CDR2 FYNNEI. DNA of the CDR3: TGTGCCAGCAGTATAAGCGGGAGGCGTGAGCAGTACTTC. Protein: CASSISGRREQYF.

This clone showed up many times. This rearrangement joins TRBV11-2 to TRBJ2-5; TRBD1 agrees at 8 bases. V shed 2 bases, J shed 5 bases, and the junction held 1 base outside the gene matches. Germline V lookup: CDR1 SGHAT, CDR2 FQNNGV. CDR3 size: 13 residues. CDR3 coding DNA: TGTGCCAGCAGCTTACAGGGGGCTGAGACCCAGTACTTC. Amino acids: CASSLQGAETQYF.

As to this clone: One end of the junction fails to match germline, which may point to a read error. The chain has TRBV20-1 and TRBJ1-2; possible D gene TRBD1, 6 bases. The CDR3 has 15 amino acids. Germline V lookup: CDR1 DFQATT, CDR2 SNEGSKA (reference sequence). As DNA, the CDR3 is TGCAGTTCTAGCTCCAGGGGCACTGGATCATCTGGCTACACCTTC. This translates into CSSSSRGTGSSGYTF.

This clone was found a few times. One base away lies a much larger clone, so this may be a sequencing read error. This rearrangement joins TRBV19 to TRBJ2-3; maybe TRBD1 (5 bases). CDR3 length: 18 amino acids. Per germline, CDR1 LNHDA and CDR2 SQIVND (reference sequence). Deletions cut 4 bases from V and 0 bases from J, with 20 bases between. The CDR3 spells CASSTRNVRASSTDTQYF. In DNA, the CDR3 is TGTGCCAGTAGTACCCGAAACGTCAGGGCCAGCAGCACAGATACGCAGTATTTT.

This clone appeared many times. This CDR3 reads CSARLEGTKNIQYF. Written as DNA, the CDR3 is TGCAGTGCTAGACTCGAGGGAACCAAAAACATTCAGTACTTC. V and J are TRBV20-1 and TRBJ2-4; tentatively, D is TRBD2 (5 bases). Germline CDR1 is DFQATT and CDR2 is SNEGSKA (reference sequence). This CDR3 has 14 residues. Trimming pared 2 bases from V and 2 bases from J, leaving 10 bases between.

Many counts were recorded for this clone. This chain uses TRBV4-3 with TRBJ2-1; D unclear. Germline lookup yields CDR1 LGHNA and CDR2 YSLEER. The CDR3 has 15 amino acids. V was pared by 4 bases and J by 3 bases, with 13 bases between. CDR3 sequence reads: CASSLRLGHYNEQFF. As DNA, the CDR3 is TGCGCCAGCAGCCTTAGACTCGGCCACTACAATGAGCAGTTCTTC.

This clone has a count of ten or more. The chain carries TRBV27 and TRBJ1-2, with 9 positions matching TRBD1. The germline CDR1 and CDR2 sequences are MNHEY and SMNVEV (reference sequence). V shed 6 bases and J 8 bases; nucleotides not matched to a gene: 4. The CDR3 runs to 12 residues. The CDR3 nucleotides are TGTGCCAGCAGGGGACAGGGTCACGGCTACACCTTC. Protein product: CASRGQGHGYTF.

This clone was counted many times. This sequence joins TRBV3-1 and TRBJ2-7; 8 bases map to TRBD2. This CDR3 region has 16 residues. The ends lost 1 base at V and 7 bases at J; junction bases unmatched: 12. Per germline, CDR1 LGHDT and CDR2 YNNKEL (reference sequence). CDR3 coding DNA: TGTGCCAGCAGCCAAGTGTCAGCGGGAGCTTTGGAGGAGCAGTACTTC. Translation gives CASSQVSAGALEEQYF.

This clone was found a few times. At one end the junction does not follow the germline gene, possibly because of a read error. The CDR3 region has the DNA TGTGCCAGCAACCCTGTCCGCATAGGAGATACGCATTATTTT. This codes for CASNPVRIGDTHYF. This chain connects TRBV27 to TRBJ2-3; D uncertain. This CDR3 is built from 14 residues. Germline V gene sequence: CDR1 MNHEY, CDR2 SMNVEV (reference sequence).

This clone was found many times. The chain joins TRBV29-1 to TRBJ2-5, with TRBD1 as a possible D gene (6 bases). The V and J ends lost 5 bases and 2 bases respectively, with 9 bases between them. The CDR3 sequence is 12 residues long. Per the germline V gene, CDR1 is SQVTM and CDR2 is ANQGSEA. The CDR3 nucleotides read TGCAGCGTTAAACAGGGTCAAGAGACCCAGTACTTC. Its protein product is CSVKQGQETQYF.

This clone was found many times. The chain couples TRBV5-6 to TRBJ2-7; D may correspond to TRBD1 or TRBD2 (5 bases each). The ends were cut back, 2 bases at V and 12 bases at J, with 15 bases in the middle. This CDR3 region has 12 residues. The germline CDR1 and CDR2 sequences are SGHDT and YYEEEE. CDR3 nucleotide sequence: TGTGCCAGCAGCTTCTCTCATCAGGGACGGTACTTC. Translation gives CASSFSHQGRYF.

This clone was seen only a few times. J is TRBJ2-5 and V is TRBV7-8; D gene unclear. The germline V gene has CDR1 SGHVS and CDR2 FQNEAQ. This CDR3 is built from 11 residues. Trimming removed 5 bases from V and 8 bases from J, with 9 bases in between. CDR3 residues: CASSPRYTQYF. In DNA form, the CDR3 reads TGTGCCAGCAGCCCTCGGTATACCCAGTACTTC.

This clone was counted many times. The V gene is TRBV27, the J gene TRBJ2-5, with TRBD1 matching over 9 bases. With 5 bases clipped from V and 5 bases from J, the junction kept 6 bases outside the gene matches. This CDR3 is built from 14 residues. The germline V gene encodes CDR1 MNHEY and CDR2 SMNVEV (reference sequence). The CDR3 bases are TGTGCCAGCAGTAACAGGGGGCCCGGGGAGACCCAGTACTTC. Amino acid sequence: CASSNRGPGETQYF.

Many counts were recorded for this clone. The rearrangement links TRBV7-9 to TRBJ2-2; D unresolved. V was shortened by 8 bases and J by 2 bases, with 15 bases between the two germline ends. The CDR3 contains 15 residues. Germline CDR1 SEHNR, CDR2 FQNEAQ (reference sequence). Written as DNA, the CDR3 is TGTGCCAGCGAAGCGCCCTGGTTTAACACCGGGGAGCTGTTTTTT. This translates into CASEAPWFNTGELFF.